The TCR beta chain described here comes from a study of spatial heterogeneity in lung cancer. The V gene's germline CDR1 is DFQATT and CDR2 SNEGSKA (reference sequence). This CDR3 has 14 amino acids. Trimming removed 0 bases from V and 5 bases from J; junction bases left unmatched: 5. Time point noted: sample taken at primary tumor resection. Sequencing covered unsorted whole RNA taken from tumor, nontumor lung or frozen PBMC. This clonotype is medium-sized by share. TCRdb independently ran MiXCR on the 5' RACE reads; one entry per CDR3 protein. The profile covers roughly 2,000 distinct CDR3 sequences, with approximately 10% appearing a single time and under 30% taken by the ten largest.

Sequenced material: normal lung tissue next to the tumor, taken at surgery. This TCR derives from a male donor with early-stage non-small cell lung cancer. The gene calls are TRBV20-1 and TRBJ2-5; TRBD2 agrees at 8 bases. The CDR3 coding sequence is TGCAGTGCTAGAGATCGGGCTAGCGGGGAGACCCAGTACTTC. It yields the protein CSARDRASGETQYF.